These 5 T cell receptor beta chains were sequenced from one sample in a study of OX40 agonist ivuxolimab in advanced cancers. The data were produced by immunoSEQ multiplex PCR, yet TCRdb's version contains in-frame clones alone and is incomplete. The sample lists around 80,000 clones; over 75% were seen once. This specimen consisted of CD4+ or CD8+ T cells sorted from blood, obtained in a trial of the OX40 agonist ivuxolimab. These receptors originate from an adult with an advanced solid tumor such as melanoma, head and neck, liver or kidney cancer.

The V and J genes are TRBV6-6 and TRBJ2-3; D may be TRBD2 (6 bases). The CDR3 covers 14 residues. Germline V CDR1 and CDR2: MNHNY, SVGAGI (reference sequence). V lost 7 bases, J lost 7 bases, and 18 bases lay in between. The CDR3 DNA sequence: TGTGCCAGCATAGGGCGGGATCGGGGCCATACGCAGTATTTT. It is translated as CASIGRDRGHTQYF.

The chain recombines TRBV6-6 with TRBJ2-5, with no clear D. V lost 2 bases, J lost 6 bases, and 7 bases lay in between. Germline V CDR1 and CDR2: MNHNY, SVGAGI (reference sequence). The CDR3 runs 12 residues. The DNA of the CDR3 is TGTGCCAGCAGTTACGAGCACAAGACCCAGTACTTC. It codes for CASSYEHKTQYF.

The chain uses TRBV30 and TRBJ1-4, with D uncertain. CDR3 size: 15 residues. Germline assignment: CDR1 GTSNPN and CDR2 SVGIG (reference sequence). V was cut by 1 base and J by 8 bases, with 17 bases left in between. Here the CDR3 DNA reads TGTGCCTGGAGTGAAACCGACATAATGATCGAAAAACTGTTTTTT. This translates into CAWSETDIMIEKLFF.

This clone was counted a single time. The V gene is TRBV7-9, the J gene TRBJ1-2; maybe TRBD1 (6 bases). The CDR3 runs 14 residues. V was trimmed by 1 base and J by 4 bases, leaving 10 bases between them. Looked up from germline, CDR1 is SEHNR and CDR2 is FQNEAQ (reference sequence). Written as DNA, the CDR3 is TGTGCCAGCAGCTTAGGGACAGCTTTCTATGGCTACACCTTC. Encoded protein: CASSLGTAFYGYTF.

The chain links TRBV2 to TRBJ1-2; possibly TRBD1 for D (6 bases). Germline V gene data show CDR1 as SNHLY and CDR2 as FYNNEI. Trimming stripped 5 bases from V and 8 bases from J, with 12 bases between. The CDR3 runs to 12 residues. CDR3 in DNA: TGTGCCAGCAGTCCTACAGGGCGAGGCTACACCTTC. As protein: CASSPTGRGYTF.